Described below is a single T cell receptor (beta chain) sequence and its context. Its antigen is as yet unknown. This record belongs to a study of cytomegalovirus exposure and HLA in healthy donors. Study-wide context: Tens of millions of unique TCRs, all from HLA-typed donors, were included in an early release of the data. Study-level results: TCR beta sequences reportedly predicted most subjects' HLA-A and HLA-B alleles accurately.

Both 60 Vbeta primers and 13 Jbeta primers went into the PCR. Sequenced by immunoSEQ multiplex PCR; TCRdb stores in-frame clones only, minus some. Its table records 160,000 or so clones. The receptor was isolated from a man aged 25 to 40 in good health and CMV-seronegative. Sequencing was performed on PBMCs.

The CDR3 reads CASSLVGSSYEQYF. The CDR3 DNA sequence: TGTGCCAGCAGCTTAGTGGGCAGCTCCTACGAGCAGTACTTC. The J gene is TRBJ2-7, the V gene TRBV7-9; D is unclear. CDR3 length: 14 residues. From germline, CDR1 is SEHNR and CDR2 FQNEAQ (reference sequence). V lost 1 base, J lost 0 bases, and 7 bases lay in between.